This TCR beta chain is drawn from a study of T-cell reconstitution after alpha-beta-depleted transplantation in children. Study results and caveats: After transplant, high TCRbeta diversity at day 60 in some patients arose from surviving recipient T cells and thymic progenitors. About two months after transplant, alpha-beta T cells reportedly came from several hundred expanded graft clones.

Library preparation (for TCRbeta) was performed with unique molecular identifiers. One entry per CDR3 protein, called by TCRdb with MiXCR from the PCR reads. The sample has over 85,000 distinct CDR3 sequences; 7% to 8% are singletons. With 6 bases removed from V and 7 bases from J, the gap between germline ends came to 19 bases. Germline V gene data show CDR1 as DFQATT and CDR2 as SNEGSKA (reference sequence). CDR3 size: 13 residues. Regarding this clonotype: Its antigen is unidentified.

The rearrangement uses TRBV20-1 and TRBJ2-7, with D possibly TRBD1 on 6 matching bases. The clonotype comes from a boy younger than 10 with acute lymphoblastic leukemia, due to receive a stem cell transplant. The sequencing used PBMCs, collected before TCRalphabeta/CD19-depleted stem cell transplant. The CDR3, as DNA: TGCAGTGCCCTATACTCACAGGGTCGGGAGCAGTACTTC. Protein: CSALYSQGREQYF.